This T cell receptor beta chain was found in a study of T-cell memory formation after mild COVID-19. Study observations and caveats: Some responding clones appeared in pre-infection memory, suggesting cross-reactive memory joined.

The CDR3 runs 17 residues. Trimming cost V 1 base and J 5 bases, with 18 bases left between them. Germline values: CDR1 MNHEY, CDR2 SVGEGT. TCRdb analysed the 5' RACE reads with MiXCR anew, one entry per CDR3 protein. The table records 130,000 to 150,000 distinct CDR3 sequences, 6% to 6.5% of them present only once. This clonotype was observed many times. Its matching antigen is unknown. The sequenced sample consisted of PBMCs or a T cell subset sorted from them (not recorded which). The TCR was taken from an adult woman who had mild COVID-19 (a few samples of this study predate the infection). Cell type and time point are not known. The rearrangement links TRBV6-2 or TRBV6-3 to TRBJ2-1; D remains ambiguous. CDR3 sequence: CASSYYLGRALDNEQFF. The CDR3 nucleotides read TGTGCCAGCAGTTACTATCTGGGTAGAGCGTTAGACAATGAGCAGTTCTTC.